The TCR beta chain under discussion was sequenced for a study of T cells in Graves' hyperthyroidism and ophthalmopathy. Overall study findings and caveats: In simple terms, a model built on 13 V-J features told ophthalmopathy apart from stable hyperthyroidism. Blood also carried most thyroid clonotypes expanded above 0.001.

CDR1 and CDR2 (germline): SGHTA, FQGTGA. The CDR3 consists of 15 residues. This clonotype was counted at least ten times. The antigen is not known. The junction does not match germline at one end; this may be a read error. Researchers barred patients who had uncontrolled infection, other autoimmune disease, pregnancy or lactation. Clinical symptoms, serum thyroxine and TRAb, thyroid ultrasound and orbital computed tomography together formed the diagnostic basis. TCR beta CDR3 sequences were amplified from RNA transcripts. TCR CDR3 regions were first amplified by RT-PCR with HTBI primers. TCRdb fed the multiplex PCR reads into MiXCR, producing one record per CDR3 protein. The data contain about 400,000 distinct CDR3 sequences, less than 15% of them seen just once; the ten biggest clones take up 9.2%.

V and J are TRBV7-3 and TRBJ2-3; 7 bases align to TRBD1. Sequencing was carried out using blood. This TCR was recovered from a woman under 30 with Graves' hyperthyroidism. As DNA, the CDR3 is TGTGCCAGCAGTTTAACAGGGGAACGGACAGATACGCAGTATTTT. It codes for CASSLTGERTDTQYF.